The clone carrying this TCR beta chain was seen only a few times. Antigen specificity is unknown. The entry originates in a study of T cell repertoires in cytomegalovirus infection. Study as a whole: Well-studied HLA-B-restricted CMV epitopes were used in the study alongside recently identified HLA-C-restricted ones. In public TCR beta signatures, there were indications of both CMV infection and matching HLA type. Study-level points and caveats: CMV carriers having the relevant HLA were flagged by cumulative public TCR beta family frequency. In two of eight donors, the top clonotype was HLA-C-restricted CMV-specific.

TCRdb used MiXCR to reprocess the reads, holding one entry per CDR3 protein. The sample yields approximately 730,000 distinct CDR3 sequences, 25% to 30% seen once. With 3 bases removed from V and 4 bases from J, the gap between germline ends came to 17 bases. Germline V gene sequence: CDR1 SGHRS, CDR2 YFSETQ. The CDR3 runs 16 residues. The chain uses TRBV5-1 and TRBJ1-3, with D maybe TRBD1 (5 bases). The sample was cultured CD8+ T cells from PBMCs, taken from culture after CMV antigen stimulation. The receptor comes from a human donor in good health (CMV status not recorded). Some clones in this sample may be carry-over from other donors' samples. CDR3 loop: CASSSRDLNSGNTIYF. The CDR3 nucleotides read TGCGCCAGCAGCTCCCGGGACCTAAATTCGGGAAACACCATATATTTT.